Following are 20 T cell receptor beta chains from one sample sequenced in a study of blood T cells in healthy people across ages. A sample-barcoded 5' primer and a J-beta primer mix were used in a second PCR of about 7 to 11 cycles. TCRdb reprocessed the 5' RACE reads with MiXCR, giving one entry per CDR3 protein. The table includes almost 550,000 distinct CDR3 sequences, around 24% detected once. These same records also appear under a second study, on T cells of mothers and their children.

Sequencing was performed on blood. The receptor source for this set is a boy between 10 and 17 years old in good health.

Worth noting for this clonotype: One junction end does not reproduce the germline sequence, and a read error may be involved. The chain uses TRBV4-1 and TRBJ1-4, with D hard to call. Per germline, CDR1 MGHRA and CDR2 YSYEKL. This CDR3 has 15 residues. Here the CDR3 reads CASSPFLELNEELFF. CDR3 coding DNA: TGCGCCAGCAGCCCTTTCTTGGAGCTTAATGAAGAACTGTTTTTT.

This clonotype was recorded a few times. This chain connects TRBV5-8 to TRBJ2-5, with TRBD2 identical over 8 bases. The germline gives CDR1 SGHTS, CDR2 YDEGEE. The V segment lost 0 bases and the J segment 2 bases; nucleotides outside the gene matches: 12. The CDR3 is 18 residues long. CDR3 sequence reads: CASSLGVGTSARQETQYF. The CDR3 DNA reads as TGTGCCAGCAGCTTGGGGGTTGGGACTAGTGCAAGACAAGAGACCCAGTACTTC. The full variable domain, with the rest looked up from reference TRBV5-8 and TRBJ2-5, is EAGVTQSPTHLIKTRGQQATLRCSPISGHTSVYWYQQALGLGLQFLLWYDEGEERNRGNFPPRFSGRQFPNYSSELNVNALELEDSALYLCASSLGVGTSARQETQYFGPGTRLLVL.

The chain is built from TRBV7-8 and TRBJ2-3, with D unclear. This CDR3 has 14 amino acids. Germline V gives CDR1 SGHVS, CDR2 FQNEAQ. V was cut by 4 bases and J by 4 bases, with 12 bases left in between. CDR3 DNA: TGTGCCAGCAGCTCCTCTTCGACATCAGATACGCAGTATTTT. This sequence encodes CASSSSSTSDTQYF.

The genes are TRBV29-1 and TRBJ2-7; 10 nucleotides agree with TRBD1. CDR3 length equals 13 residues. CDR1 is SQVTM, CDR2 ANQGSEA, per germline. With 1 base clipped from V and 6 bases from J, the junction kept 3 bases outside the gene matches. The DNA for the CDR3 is TGCAGCGTTGAAGCAGGACAGGGGGTCGAGCAGTACTTC. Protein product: CSVEAGQGVEQYF.

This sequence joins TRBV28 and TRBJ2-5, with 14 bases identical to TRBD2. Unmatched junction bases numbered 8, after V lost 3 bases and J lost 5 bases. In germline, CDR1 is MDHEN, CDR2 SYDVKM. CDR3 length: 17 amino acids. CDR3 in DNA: TGTGCCAGCAGTTTGGGACTAGCGGGGGTCATGGGGGAGACCCAGTACTTC. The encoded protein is CASSLGLAGVMGETQYF.

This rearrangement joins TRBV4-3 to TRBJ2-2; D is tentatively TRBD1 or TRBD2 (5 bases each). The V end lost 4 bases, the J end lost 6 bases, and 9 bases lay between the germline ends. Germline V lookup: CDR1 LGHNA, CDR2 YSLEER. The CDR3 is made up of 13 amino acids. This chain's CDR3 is CASSRWGSGELFF. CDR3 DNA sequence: TGCGCCAGCAGCCGATGGGGGTCCGGGGAGCTGTTTTTT.

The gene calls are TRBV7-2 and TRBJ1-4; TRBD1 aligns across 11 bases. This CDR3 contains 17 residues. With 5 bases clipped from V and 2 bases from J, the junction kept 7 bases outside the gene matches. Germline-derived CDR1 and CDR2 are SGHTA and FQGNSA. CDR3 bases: TGTGCCAGCAGCCAGGGACAGGGGGAGCGGACTAATGAAAAACTGTTTTTT. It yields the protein CASSQGQGERTNEKLFF.

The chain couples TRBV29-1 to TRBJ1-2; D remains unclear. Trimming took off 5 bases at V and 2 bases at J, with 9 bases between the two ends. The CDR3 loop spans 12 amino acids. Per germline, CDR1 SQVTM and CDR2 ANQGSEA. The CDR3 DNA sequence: TGCAGCGTTACGGCAGTAAACTATGGCTACACCTTC. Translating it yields CSVTAVNYGYTF.

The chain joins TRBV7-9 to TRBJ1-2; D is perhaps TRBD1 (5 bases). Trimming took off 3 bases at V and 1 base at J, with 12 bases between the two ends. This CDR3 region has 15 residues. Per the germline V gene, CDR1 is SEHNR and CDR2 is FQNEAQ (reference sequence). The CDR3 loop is CASSFGTPRNYGYTF. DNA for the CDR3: TGTGCCAGCAGCTTTGGGACTCCACGTAACTATGGCTACACCTTC.

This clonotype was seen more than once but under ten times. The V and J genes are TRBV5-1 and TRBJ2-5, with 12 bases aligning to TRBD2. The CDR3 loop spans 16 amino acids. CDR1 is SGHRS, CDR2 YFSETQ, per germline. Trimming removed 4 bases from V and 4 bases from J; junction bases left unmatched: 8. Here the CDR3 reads CASSVTSGGVSETQYF. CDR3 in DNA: TGCGCCAGCAGCGTGACTAGCGGGGGCGTCTCAGAGACCCAGTACTTC.

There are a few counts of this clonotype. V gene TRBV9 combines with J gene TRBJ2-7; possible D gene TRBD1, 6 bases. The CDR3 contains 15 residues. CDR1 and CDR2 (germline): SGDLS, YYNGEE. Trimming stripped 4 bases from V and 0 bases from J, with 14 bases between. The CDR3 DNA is TGTGCCAGCAGCCCTCGGGACACCCCCTCCTACGAGCAGTACTTC. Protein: CASSPRDTPSYEQYF. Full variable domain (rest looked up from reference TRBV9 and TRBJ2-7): DSGVTQTPKHLITATGQRVTLRCSPRSGDLSVYWYQQSLDQGLQFLIQYYNGEERAKGNILERFSAQQFPDLHSELNLSSLELGDSALYFCASSPRDTPSYEQYFGPGTRLTVT.

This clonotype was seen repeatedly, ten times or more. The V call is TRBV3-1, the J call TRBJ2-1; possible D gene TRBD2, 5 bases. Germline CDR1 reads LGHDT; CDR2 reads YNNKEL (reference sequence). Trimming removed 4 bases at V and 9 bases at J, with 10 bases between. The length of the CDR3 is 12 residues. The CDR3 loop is CASSLLASEQFF. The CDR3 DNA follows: TGTGCCAGCAGCCTTCTAGCATCTGAGCAGTTCTTC.

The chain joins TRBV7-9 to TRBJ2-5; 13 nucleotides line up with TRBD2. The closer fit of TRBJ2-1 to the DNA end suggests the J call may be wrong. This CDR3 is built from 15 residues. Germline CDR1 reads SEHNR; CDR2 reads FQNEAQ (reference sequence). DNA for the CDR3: TGTGCCAGCAGCCTAAAACTAGCGGGAGGGAAAGAGCAGTTCTTC. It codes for CASSLKLAGGKEQFF.

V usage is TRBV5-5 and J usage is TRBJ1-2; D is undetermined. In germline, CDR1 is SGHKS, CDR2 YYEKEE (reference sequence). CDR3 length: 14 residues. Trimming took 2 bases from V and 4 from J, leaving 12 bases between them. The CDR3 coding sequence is TGTGCCAGCAGCTTTTCTACGGGCGGCTATGGCTACACCTTC. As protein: CASSFSTGGYGYTF.

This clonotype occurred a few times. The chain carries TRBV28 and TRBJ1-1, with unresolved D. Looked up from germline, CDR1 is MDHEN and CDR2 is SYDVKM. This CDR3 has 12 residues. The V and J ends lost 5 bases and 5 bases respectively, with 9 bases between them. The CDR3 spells CASSLRKTEAFF. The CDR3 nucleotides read TGTGCCAGCAGTCTACGAAAAACTGAAGCTTTCTTT.

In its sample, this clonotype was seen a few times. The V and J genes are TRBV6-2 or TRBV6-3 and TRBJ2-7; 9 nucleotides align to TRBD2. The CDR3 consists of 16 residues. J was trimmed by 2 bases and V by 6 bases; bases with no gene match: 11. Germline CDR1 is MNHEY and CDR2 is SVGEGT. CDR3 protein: CASSPRLIAGAYEQYF. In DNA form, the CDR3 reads TGTGCCAGCAGCCCCCGATTGATAGCGGGAGCCTACGAGCAGTACTTC.

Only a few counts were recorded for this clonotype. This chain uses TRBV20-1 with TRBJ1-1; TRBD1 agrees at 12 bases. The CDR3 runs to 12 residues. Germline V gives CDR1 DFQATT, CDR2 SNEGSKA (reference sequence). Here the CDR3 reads CSAPGQGAEAFF. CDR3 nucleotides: TGCAGCGCACCGGGACAGGGGGCCGAAGCTTTCTTT.

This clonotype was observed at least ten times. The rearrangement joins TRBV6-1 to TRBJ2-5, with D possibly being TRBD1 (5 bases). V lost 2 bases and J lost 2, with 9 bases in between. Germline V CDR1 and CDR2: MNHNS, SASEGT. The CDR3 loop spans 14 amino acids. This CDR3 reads CASSERGRQETQYF. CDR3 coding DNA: TGTGCCAGCAGTGAAAGGGGCAGGCAAGAGACCCAGTACTTC.

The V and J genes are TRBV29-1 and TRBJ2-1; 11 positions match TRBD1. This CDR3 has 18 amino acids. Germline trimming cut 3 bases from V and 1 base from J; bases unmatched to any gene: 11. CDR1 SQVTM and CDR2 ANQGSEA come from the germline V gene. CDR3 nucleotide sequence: TGCAGCGTTGACACCCTCGGGACAGGGGGATTTTCCTACAATGAGCAGTTCTTC. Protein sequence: CSVDTLGTGGFSYNEQFF.

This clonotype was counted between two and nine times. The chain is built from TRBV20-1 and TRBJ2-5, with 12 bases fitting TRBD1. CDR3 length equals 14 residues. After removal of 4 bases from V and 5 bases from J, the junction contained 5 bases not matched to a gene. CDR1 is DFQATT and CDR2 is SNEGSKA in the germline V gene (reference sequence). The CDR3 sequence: CSAKGDRGLETQYF. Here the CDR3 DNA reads TGCAGTGCTAAAGGGGACAGGGGGCTCGAGACCCAGTACTTC.